Listed below are T cell receptor beta chains from one sample, sequenced in a study of cytomegalovirus exposure and HLA in healthy donors. This table comes from immunoSEQ multiplex PCR, and its TCRdb copy is limited to in-frame clones, with some not included. The sample consists of 65,000 to 85,000 clones, 68% of them appearing once. Sequenced sample: PBMCs. The source is a woman aged 30 to 39 in good health and CMV-seronegative. Each CDR3 is given with its conserved first and last residue. The D gene is left open where the match is weak. For some rows the clone size is stated as once, few or many, or as a class when expanded; others skip it.

length: 13; D: -; size: -; J: TRBJ2-7; V: TRBV5-1; CDR3: CASSLVRSYEQYF; DNA: TGCGCCAGCAGCTTGGTTCGGTCCTACGAGCAGTACTTC
length: 15; D: TRBD1; size: -; J: TRBJ2-2; V: TRBV19; CDR3: CASSRQGASTGELFF; DNA: TGTGCCAGTAGTAGACAGGGGGCGAGCACCGGGGAGCTGTTTTTT
length: 13; D: -; size: -; J: TRBJ2-7; V: TRBV7-9; CDR3: CSSSQAPSYEQYF; DNA: TGTTCCAGCAGCCAGGCACCCTCCTACGAGCAGTACTTC
length: 13; D: -; size: few; J: TRBJ2-7; V: TRBV7-3; CDR3: CASSEGQTYEQYF; DNA: TGTGCCAGCAGCGAAGGACAGACCTACGAGCAGTACTTC
length: 13; D: TRBD2; size: -; J: TRBJ2-1; V: TRBV11-3; CDR3: CASSLEAGSEQFF; DNA: TGTGCCAGCAGCTTAGAAGCGGGGAGTGAGCAGTTCTTC
length: 13; D: -; size: -; J: TRBJ2-4; V: TRBV11-3; CDR3: CASSSTDRNIQYF; DNA: TGTGCCAGCAGCTCGACCGACAGAAACATTCAGTACTTC
length: 11; D: -; size: -; J: TRBJ1-2; V: TRBV7-2; CDR3: CASSLGSVITF; DNA: TGTGCCAGCAGCTTAGGGAGCGTGATCACCTTC
length: 12; D: -; size: -; J: TRBJ1-2; V: TRBV2; CDR3: CASRQGLDGYTF; DNA: TGTGCCAGCAGACAGGGATTAGATGGCTACACCTTC
length: 18; D: -; size: -; J: TRBJ1-4; V: TRBV21-1; CDR3: CASSKTVEAPVTNEKLFF; DNA: TGTGCCAGCAGCAAAACGGTCGAGGCACCTGTAACTAATGAAAAACTGTTTTTT
length: 13; D: -; size: few; J: TRBJ1-2; V: TRBV5-6; CDR3: CASSLGVGAGYTF; DNA: TGTGCCAGCTCACTGGGAGTGGGGGCTGGCTACACCTTC
length: 18; D: TRBD2; size: -; J: TRBJ2-4; V: TRBV7-8; CDR3: CASSLAPSGGATKNIQYF; DNA: TGTGCCAGCAGCTTAGCTCCTAGCGGGGGGGCGACCAAAAACATTCAGTACTTC
length: 16; D: -; size: few; J: TRBJ1-2; V: TRBV10-3; CDR3: CASTRFRDSPISGYTF; DNA: TGTGCCAGCACCCGCTTCCGGGATTCGCCTATTTCCGGCTACACCTTC
length: 14; D: -; size: -; J: TRBJ1-3; V: TRBV6-5; CDR3: CASRRQISGNTIYF; DNA: TGTGCCAGCAGAAGACAGATCTCTGGAAACACCATATATTTT
length: 15; D: -; size: -; J: TRBJ2-7; V: TRBV5-1; CDR3: CASSLGTAPNGEQYF; DNA: TGCGCCAGCAGCTTGGGGACAGCCCCGAACGGCGAGCAGTACTTC
length: 14; D: -; size: -; J: TRBJ2-3; V: TRBV9; CDR3: CASSVFSAIDTQYF; DNA: TGTGCCAGCAGCGTATTCAGTGCAATAGATACGCAGTATTTT
length: 15; D: -; size: -; J: TRBJ1-5; V: TRBV7-9; CDR3: CASSGTGNSNQPQHF; DNA: TGTGCCAGCAGCGGAACAGGGAATAGCAATCAGCCCCAGCATTTT
length: 18; D: -; size: -; J: TRBJ1-1; V: TRBV5-1; CDR3: CASSFSPGGAGGNTEAFF; DNA: TGCGCCAGCAGCTTTTCCCCGGGAGGGGCCGGAGGGAACACTGAAGCTTTCTTT
length: 14; D: -; size: few; J: TRBJ2-1; V: TRBV7-3; CDR3: CASSLSARYNEQFF; DNA: TGTGCCAGCAGCTTATCAGCCAGGTACAATGAGCAGTTCTTC
length: 14; D: -; size: -; J: TRBJ2-5; V: TRBV6-1; CDR3: CASTRGGAQETQYF; DNA: TGTGCCAGCACTAGGGGGGGGGCCCAAGAGACCCAGTACTTC
length: 13; D: TRBD1; size: -; J: TRBJ1-1; V: TRBV6-5; CDR3: CASRAQGSTEAFF; DNA: TGTGCCAGCAGGGCACAGGGGAGCACTGAAGCTTTCTTT
length: 13; D: -; size: -; J: TRBJ2-3; V: TRBV5-1; CDR3: CASSLAGTDTQYF; DNA: TGCGCCAGCAGCTTGGCGGGCACAGATACGCAGTATTTT
length: 15; D: -; size: -; J: TRBJ1-1; V: TRBV7-9; CDR3: CASRDTGLRYTEAFF; DNA: TGTGCCAGCAGAGACACAGGGCTCCGCTACACTGAAGCTTTCTTT
length: 14; D: -; size: -; J: TRBJ2-2; V: TRBV5-1; CDR3: CASREGSNTGELFF; DNA: TGCGCCAGCAGAGAGGGATCGAACACCGGGGAGCTGTTTTTT
length: 13; D: -; size: -; J: TRBJ1-1; V: TRBV2; CDR3: CASNEGENTEAFF; DNA: TGTGCCAGCAACGAAGGGGAGAACACTGAAGCTTTCTTT
length: 15; D: -; size: -; J: TRBJ1-2; V: TRBV18; CDR3: CASSPDSWGPYGYTF; DNA: TGTGCCAGCTCACCCGATTCCTGGGGGCCCTATGGCTACACCTTC
length: 16; D: -; size: -; J: TRBJ1-5; V: TRBV15; CDR3: CATSRDPGGGNQPQHF; DNA: TGTGCCACCAGCAGAGATCCGGGGGGCGGCAATCAGCCCCAGCATTTT
length: 13; D: -; size: -; J: TRBJ1-1; V: TRBV7-2; CDR3: CASSYPLGTEAFF; DNA: TGTGCCAGCAGCTATCCCCTCGGCACTGAAGCTTTCTTT
length: 15; D: -; size: -; J: TRBJ1-1; V: TRBV7-2; CDR3: CASSARAGANTEAFF; DNA: TGTGCCAGCAGCGCCCGCGCAGGGGCGAACACTGAAGCTTTCTTT
length: 15; D: TRBD1; size: once; J: TRBJ2-7; V: TRBV7-9; CDR3: CASSYSGTGGYEQYF; DNA: TGTGCCAGCAGCTACTCCGGGACAGGGGGCTACGAGCAGTACTTC
length: 16; D: -; size: few; J: TRBJ2-1; V: TRBV7-8; CDR3: CASSLFSGVFYNEQFF; DNA: TGTGCCAGCAGCTTATTCTCCGGGGTCTTCTACAATGAGCAGTTCTTC
length: 13; D: TRBD1; size: once; J: TRBJ1-4; V: TRBV6-1; CDR3: CASSGQGRGKLFF; DNA: TGTGCCAGCAGCGGACAGGGTAGGGGAAAACTGTTTTTT
length: 12; D: -; size: -; J: TRBJ2-7; V: TRBV11-2; CDR3: CASSRQNHEQYF; DNA: TGTGCCAGCAGCCGACAGAACCACGAGCAGTACTTC